The 21 T cell receptor beta chains listed next were all sequenced from one sample in a study of T cells in Graves' hyperthyroidism and ophthalmopathy. RNA transcripts gave rise to amplified TCR beta CDR3 regions. Initially, a first-round RT-PCR of the TCR CDR3 employed the HTBI primer set. TCRdb redid the calling of the multiplex PCR reads with MiXCR, one entry per CDR3 protein. Among over 450,000 distinct CDR3 sequences listed, under 20% were seen once. The sequenced material came from blood. These receptors originate from a woman under 30 with Graves' ophthalmopathy.

There are many counts of this clonotype. V is TRBV18 and J is TRBJ1-4; TRBD1 matches 7 bases. Trimming took 3 bases from V and 6 from J; bases not matched to a gene: 7. Germline V gene sequence: CDR1 KGHSH, CDR2 LQKENI. The CDR3 extends over 15 amino acids. This CDR3 is CASSPPGQLDEKLFF. CDR3 DNA sequence: TGTGCCAGCTCACCCCCGGGACAGTTGGATGAAAAACTGTTTTTT. Using reference TRBV18 and TRBJ1-4 for the parts outside the CDR3, the full variable domain is NAGVMQNPRHLVRRRGQEARLRCSPMKGHSHVYWYRQLPEEGLKFMVYLQKENIIDESGMPKERFSAEFPKEGPSILRIQQVVRGDSAAYFCASSPPGQLDEKLFFGSGTQLSVL.

As concerns this clonotype: The germline gene is not matched at one end of the junction; a read error may be the cause. The chain recombines TRBV28 with TRBJ1-5; 9 positions agree with TRBD1. Germline V lookup: CDR1 MDHEN, CDR2 SYDVKM. The CDR3 is made up of 14 amino acids. The CDR3 loop is CTSSRDRAPQPQHF. The DNA for the CDR3 is TGTACCAGCAGTCGGGACAGGGCGCCCCAGCCCCAGCATTTT.

This clonotype was detected only a few times. J is TRBJ1-6 and V is TRBV10-3, with unresolved D. Trimming took off 0 bases at V and 4 bases at J, with 13 bases between the two ends. In germline, CDR1 is ENHRY, CDR2 SYGVKD. The CDR3 is 17 amino acids. Here the CDR3 reads CAISESSSGGYNSPLHF. CDR3 coding DNA: TGTGCCATCAGTGAGTCGAGCAGCGGCGGGTATAATTCACCCCTCCACTTT.

The chain has TRBV7-9 and TRBJ1-6; D ambiguous. In germline, CDR1 is SEHNR, CDR2 FQNEAQ (reference sequence). Trimming stripped 3 bases from V and 8 bases from J, with 11 bases between. The CDR3 has 14 residues. CDR3 loop: CASSFGGQYSPLHF. The CDR3 DNA follows: TGTGCCAGCAGCTTCGGCGGGCAGTATTCACCCCTCCACTTT.

Points on this clonotype: This sequence may be a read error, since a much larger clone differs from it by one base. V usage is TRBV7-3 and J usage is TRBJ2-2, with 9 bases matching TRBD2. The CDR3 runs 15 residues. The germline CDR1 and CDR2 sequences are SGHTA and FQGTGA. The CDR3 region has the DNA TGTGCCAGCAGCATTAGCGGGGGCCTCACCGGGAAGCTGTTTTTT. Its translation is CASSISGGLTGKLFF.

The chain carries TRBV9 and TRBJ2-2; 8 bases are a match to TRBD2. This CDR3 spans 17 amino acids. CDR1 is SGDLS and CDR2 is YYNGEE in the germline V gene. V gave up 4 bases and J gave up 6 bases; unmatched junction bases: 14. The CDR3 DNA sequence: TGTGCCAGCAGCCCAGCGCCGGGACTAGGGGGGGCCGGGGAGCTGTTTTTT. It yields the protein CASSPAPGLGGAGELFF. The full variable domain, rest sourced from reference TRBV9 and TRBJ2-2, is DSGVTQTPKHLITATGQRVTLRCSPRSGDLSVYWYQQSLDQGLQFLIQYYNGEERAKGNILERFSAQQFPDLHSELNLSSLELGDSALYFCASSPAPGLGGAGELFFGEGSRLTVL.

This clonotype was seen ten or more times. The chain couples TRBV3-1 to TRBJ2-5; D is undetermined. V lost 1 base and J 2 bases, leaving 8 bases between the germline ends. In germline, CDR1 is LGHDT, CDR2 YNNKEL (reference sequence). The CDR3 loop spans 14 amino acids. For the CDR3, the DNA is TGTGCCAGCAGCCAAGGGACCAGACAAGAGACCCAGTACTTC. It is translated as CASSQGTRQETQYF.

The CDR3 nucleotides are TGTGCCAGCAGCCACTCCGAGAGCTCCTACGAGCAGTACTTC. It specifies CASSHSESSYEQYF. The chain joins TRBV13 to TRBJ2-7; D gene uncertain. Germline CDR1 PRHDT, CDR2 FYEKMQ (reference sequence). Trimming took off 5 bases at V and 0 bases at J, with 11 bases between the two ends. CDR3 length: 14 amino acids. Complete variable domain (other parts from reference TRBV13 and TRBJ2-7): AAGVIQSPRHLIKEKRETATLKCYPIPRHDTVYWYQQGPGQDPQFLISFYEKMQSDKGSIPDRFSAQQFSDYHSELNMSSLELGDSALYFCASSHSESSYEQYFGPGTRLTVT.

This clonotype has ten or more counts. The CDR3 sequence: CASSLRDGELFF. CDR3 in DNA: TGTGCCAGCAGCTTAAGGGACGGGGAGCTGTTTTTT. J is TRBJ2-2 and V is TRBV7-6, with D unclear. The CDR3 spans 12 residues. The germline V gene has CDR1 SGHVS and CDR2 FNYEAQ. The V and J ends lost 2 bases and 7 bases respectively, with 5 bases between them.

The chain links TRBV27 to TRBJ2-3; TRBD1 matches at 7 bases. Trimming took 7 bases from V and 5 from J; bases not matched to a gene: 6. The CDR3 extends over 13 amino acids. Germline V gives CDR1 MNHEY, CDR2 SMNVEV (reference sequence). DNA of the CDR3: TGTGCCAGCAACCCCAGGGGGAGAGATACGCAGTATTTT. Protein: CASNPRGRDTQYF.

A remark on this clonotype: A much larger clonotype is one base distant, so this may be a read error. V and J are TRBV28 and TRBJ1-1, with a possible D match to TRBD1 (5 bases). Per the germline V gene, CDR1 is MDHEN and CDR2 is SYDVKM. There are 14 residues in the CDR3. Trimming cost V 6 bases and J 11 bases, with 22 bases left between them. The CDR3 nucleotides are TGTGCCAGCAGCCCCGACGGGGGAGTACCGGGGGCTTTCTTT. It specifies CASSPDGGVPGAFF.

At least ten counts were recorded for this clonotype. The chain is built from TRBV28 and TRBJ2-5; weak D call: TRBD1 (5 bases). CDR3 size: 14 residues. V was trimmed by 4 bases and J by 4 bases, leaving 13 bases between them. Germline CDR1 MDHEN, CDR2 SYDVKM. CDR3 nucleotides: TGTGCCAGCAGTTCACTCCGTCAGGGAGAGACCCAGTACTTC. Encoded protein: CASSSLRQGETQYF.

The J gene is TRBJ1-6, the V gene TRBV6-1; unclear D gene. Trimming pared 6 bases from V and 7 bases from J, leaving 10 bases between. The length of the CDR3 is 13 residues. The V gene's germline CDR1 is MNHNS and CDR2 SASEGT. CDR3 coding DNA: TGTGCCAGCAGGGAGACGCAGAATTCACCCCTCCACTTT. Amino acid sequence: CASRETQNSPLHF.

This clonotype occurred a few times. The V gene is TRBV30, the J gene TRBJ1-2; no clear D gene. This CDR3 is built from 12 residues. Germline values: CDR1 GTSNPN, CDR2 SVGIG (reference sequence). The V and J ends lost 0 bases and 5 bases respectively, with 7 bases between them. CDR3 sequence reads: CAWSVPGYGYTF. DNA for the CDR3: TGTGCCTGGAGTGTACCGGGTTATGGCTACACCTTC.

The chain links TRBV29-1 to TRBJ2-1; D is unclear. This CDR3 contains 14 residues. With 7 bases removed from V and 0 bases from J, the gap between germline ends came to 13 bases. Per germline, CDR1 SQVTM and CDR2 ANQGSEA. CDR3 loop: CSALPPNSYNEQFF. The DNA for the CDR3 is TGCAGCGCCCTACCCCCGAACTCCTACAATGAGCAGTTCTTC.

The CDR3 loop is CASSLGGALAGKDEQFF. Here the CDR3 DNA reads TGTGCCAGCAGCTTAGGAGGCGCACTAGCGGGGAAAGATGAGCAGTTCTTC. The chain uses TRBV7-6 and TRBJ2-1; the match to TRBD2 covers 10 bases. Per germline, CDR1 SGHVS and CDR2 FNYEAQ. Unmatched junction bases numbered 11, after V lost 1 base and J lost 8 bases. CDR3 size: 17 residues.

Only one count was recorded for this clonotype. With a much larger clone just one base away, this may be a read error. This chain links TRBV28 with TRBJ2-7; D tentatively reads TRBD1 or TRBD2 (5 bases each). This CDR3 spans 15 amino acids. Germline CDR1 is MDHEN and CDR2 is SYDVKM. The V end was cut by 6 bases, the J end by 2 bases, with 17 bases between. As DNA, the CDR3 is TGTGCCAGCAGGCCGTCCGGGACGGTGACCTACGAGCAGTACTTC. It translates to CASRPSGTVTYEQYF.

This chain links TRBV25-1 with TRBJ1-2; no reliable D call. The ends were cut back, 6 bases at V and 2 bases at J, with 19 bases in the middle. The CDR3 has 16 residues. The germline V gene has CDR1 MGHDK and CDR2 SYGVNS. DNA for the CDR3: TGTGCCAGCAGGGATCAGAAACGGACGGAAAACTATGGCTACACCTTC. It translates to CASRDQKRTENYGYTF.

As for this clonotype: This may be a read error: a much more frequent sequence differs by one nucleotide. This sequence joins TRBV20-1 and TRBJ2-1; 9 bases fit TRBD2. V shed 2 bases and J 9 bases; nucleotides not matched to a gene: 8. Germline CDR1 is DFQATT and CDR2 is SNEGSKA (reference sequence). This CDR3 has 14 amino acids. The CDR3 here is CSARSREGLLEQFF. The CDR3 DNA sequence: TGCAGTGCTAGATCGCGGGAGGGCCTTCTTGAGCAGTTCTTC.

The sample holds a few counts of this clonotype. The chain joins TRBV10-3 to TRBJ2-3, with a tentative D call TRBD1 (6 bases). Trimming shortened V by 6 bases and J by 2 bases, and 12 bases separated the two germline ends. Germline values: CDR1 ENHRY, CDR2 SYGVKD. The CDR3 contains 14 residues. DNA for the CDR3: TGTGCCATCAGGACAGGAGACCCCACAGATACGCAGTATTTT. Its translation is CAIRTGDPTDTQYF.

This clonotype has ten or more counts. The chain employs TRBV11-1 and TRBJ2-7; 7 nucleotides align to TRBD1. Per the germline V gene, CDR1 is SGHAT and CDR2 is FQDESV (reference sequence). The V gene end was trimmed by 2 bases and the J gene end by 5 bases; junction bases not matched to a gene: 9. The CDR3 has 15 amino acids. DNA for the CDR3: TGTGCCAGCAGCTTACTCGAGGGGGCGTTGGACGAGCAGTACTTC. Translating gives CASSLLEGALDEQYF.